What follows describes a single T cell receptor beta chain. V dropped 4 bases and J dropped 8 bases, with 11 bases sitting between them. The germline V gene has CDR1 SEHNR and CDR2 FQNEAQ (reference sequence). This CDR3 region has 12 residues. This sample is part of a study of T cell responses to AZD1222 COVID-19 vaccine. The assay was immunoSEQ multiplex PCR, and TCRdb's table has in-frame clones only and misses some. This table has around 260,000 clones, 80% to 95% appearing once. This receptor was taken from an adult in good health. The genes are TRBV7-9 and TRBJ1-2; D may be TRBD1 (6 bases). Sample: peripheral blood, taken on day 0 of AZD1222 vaccination. CDR3 nucleotides: TGTGCCAGCAGCTCCTGGGGGGCGGGCTACACCTTC. It yields the protein CASSSWGAGYTF.